This TCR beta chain was found in a study of T cell responses to AZD1222 COVID-19 vaccine. Findings of the study overall: Females made up more of the donors, who were largely white British, and clonal diversity may have come out too low.

Data came from immunoSEQ multiplex PCR; TCRdb stores just in-frame clones and leaves some out. The top ten hold 11% of the sample, which has 150,000 to 200,000 clones, around 90% seen once. V dropped 0 bases and J dropped 3 bases, with 7 bases sitting between them. This CDR3 is 14 amino acids long. Germline CDR1 and CDR2: SGHRS and YFSETQ. Remarks on this clone: Its antigen is not identified.

The sequencing used peripheral blood, collected 28 days after the second AZD1222 dose. V is TRBV5-1 and J is TRBJ2-1; D uncertain. This receptor was taken from an adult who received the AZD1222 COVID-19 vaccine. The CDR3 DNA sequence: TGCGCCAGCAGCTTGGAGGGTTACTACAATGAGCAGTTCTTC. Translation gives CASSLEGYYNEQFF.